The TCR beta chain described here comes from a study of T cells in Graves' hyperthyroidism and ophthalmopathy. This clonotype has a handful of counts. Its antigen is undetermined. General study points: The majority of expanded thyroid clonotypes above 0.001 also appeared in blood.

This CDR3 has 16 residues. Germline CDR1 and CDR2: LNHDA and SQIVND (reference sequence). V trimming: 4 bases; J trimming: 2 bases; junction bases outside the gene matches: 8. Amplified regions were TCR beta CDR3 sequences from RNA transcripts. Initially, a first-round RT-PCR of the TCR CDR3 employed the HTBI primer set. One entry per CDR3 protein, called by TCRdb with MiXCR from the multiplex PCR reads. The sample shows nearly 750,000 distinct CDR3 sequences, 30% to 40% of them seen only once. The V call is TRBV19, the J call TRBJ2-5, with 9 bases identical to TRBD2. This receptor was taken from a woman in her thirties or forties with Graves' hyperthyroidism. The specimen was blood. The CDR3 protein is CASSRGLAGDQETQYF. CDR3 bases: TGTGCCAGTAGTAGAGGTTTAGCGGGGGATCAAGAGACCCAGTACTTC. The full variable domain, completed using reference TRBV19 and TRBJ2-5, is DGGITQSPKYLFRKEGQNVTLSCEQNLNHDAMYWYRQDPGQGLRLIYYSQIVNDFQKGDIAEGYSVSREKKESFPLTVTSAQKNPTAFYLCASSRGLAGDQETQYFGPGTRLLVL.